This passage covers 14 T cell receptor beta chains from one sample sequenced in a study of T cells expressing NK-cell markers. No DNA is given; TCRdb re-called the 5' RACE reads and lists each CDR3 protein once. In all, the sample yields about 260,000 distinct CDR3 sequences. The sequencing sample was made of blood T cells: a sorted CD56 or NKG2C T cell subset, CD4+ or CD8+ T cells, or bulk PBMC T cells (not recorded which). The receptors derive from a man aged 18 to 29 in good health.

The chain employs TRBV11-1 and TRBJ2-3; as DNA is missing, the TRBD2 call by TCRdb cannot be tested. Germline loops: CDR1 SGHAT, CDR2 FQDESV (reference sequence). The CDR3 extends over 18 amino acids. CDR3 amino acids: CASSPKTGTRELADTQYF.

The V and J genes are TRBV7-9 and TRBJ2-3. The CDR3 loop spans 12 amino acids. CDR1 and CDR2 (germline): SEHNR, FQNEAQ (reference sequence). The CDR3 here is CASSSAADTQYF.

The rearrangement links TRBV20-1 to TRBJ2-1. Germline CDR1 and CDR2: DFQATT and SNEGSKA (reference sequence). There are 14 residues in the CDR3. The CDR3 reads CSASGGSLYNEQFF.

This chain joins TRBV3-1 and TRBJ1-5. The CDR3 is 14 residues long. CDR1 and CDR2 from the germline V gene are LGHDT and YNNKEL (reference sequence). CDR3 protein: CASSQVAGSQPQHF.

The chain recombines TRBV20-1 with TRBJ2-7; TCRdb indicates TRBD1, and absent DNA this call remains unverified. The CDR3 consists of 15 residues. Germline V CDR1 and CDR2: DFQATT, SNEGSKA (reference sequence). CDR3 in amino acids: CSASPQGGRTYEQYF.

The chain joins TRBV10-3 to TRBJ1-4. The CDR3 totals 15 residues. Germline CDR1 and CDR2: ENHRY and SYGVKD. The CDR3: CAISETGGINEKLFF.

The chain employs TRBV5-1 and TRBJ2-2. The CDR3 contains 13 residues. Germline V gives CDR1 SGHRS, CDR2 YFSETQ. The CDR3 reads CASRSDRTGELFF.

The chain uses TRBV28 and TRBJ2-1; no DNA is available, so the TRBD2 call from TCRdb remains unchecked. In germline, CDR1 is MDHEN, CDR2 SYDVKM. CDR3 size: 14 residues. CDR3 residues: CASSLTHSGSEQFF.

Here the CDR3 reads CASSSPRGAPTDTQYF. This chain joins TRBV7-9 and TRBJ2-3; TCRdb outputs TRBD1, but without DNA this stays unchecked. The CDR3 covers 16 residues. Germline assignment: CDR1 SEHNR and CDR2 FQNEAQ (reference sequence).

V and J are TRBV10-3 and TRBJ2-6; TCRdb calls TRBD1, which cannot be checked without DNA. Germline V gene lookup returns CDR1 ENHRY and CDR2 SYGVKD. The CDR3 totals 17 residues. The CDR3 region is CAISESGGWNGANVLTF.

The chain combines TRBV20-1 with TRBJ1-2. Germline CDR1 DFQATT, CDR2 SNEGSKA (reference sequence). The CDR3 runs 11 residues. This CDR3 is CSASLPYGYTF.

The rearrangement links TRBV7-2 to TRBJ2-5; TCRdb lists TRBD2, though no DNA is available to test this call. The germline CDR1 and CDR2 sequences are SGHTA and FQGNSA. CDR3 length equals 15 residues. CDR3 region: CASSGGTVKRETQYF.

The chain couples TRBV12-3 or TRBV12-4 to TRBJ2-1. There are 13 residues in the CDR3. The CDR3 loop is CASTLTQNNEQFF.

V usage is TRBV12-3 or TRBV12-4 and J usage is TRBJ2-3; TCRdb proposes TRBD2, but this gene call is untestable without DNA. The CDR3 consists of 14 residues. The CDR3 spells CASSLTSPTDTQYF.